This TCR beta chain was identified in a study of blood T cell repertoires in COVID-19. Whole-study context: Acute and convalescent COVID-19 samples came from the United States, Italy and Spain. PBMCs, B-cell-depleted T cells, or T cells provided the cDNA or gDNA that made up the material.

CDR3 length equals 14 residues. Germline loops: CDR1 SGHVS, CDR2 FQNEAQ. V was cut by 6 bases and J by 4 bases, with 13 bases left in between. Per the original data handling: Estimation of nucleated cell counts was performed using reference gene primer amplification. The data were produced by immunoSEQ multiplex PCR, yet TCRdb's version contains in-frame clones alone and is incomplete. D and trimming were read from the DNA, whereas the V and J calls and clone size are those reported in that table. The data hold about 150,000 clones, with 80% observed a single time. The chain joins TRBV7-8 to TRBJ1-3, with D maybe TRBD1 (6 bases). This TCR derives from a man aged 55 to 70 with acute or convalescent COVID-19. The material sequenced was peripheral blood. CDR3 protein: CASRADRTGNTIYF. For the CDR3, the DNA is TGTGCCAGCAGAGCAGACAGGACGGGAAACACCATATATTTT.